This is a list of T cell receptor beta chains from one sample in a study of T cells generated in artificial thymic organoids. TCRdb recomputed calls from the 5' RACE reads with MiXCR, one row per CDR3 protein. The sample shows about 3,300 distinct CDR3 sequences, around a third of them seen only once. The sample taken for sequencing was naive CD8+ T cells from blood. These TCRs come from a human donor who gave cord blood stem cells for thymic organoid culture, a cardiac surgery patient who gave postnatal thymus, or a blood donor (not recorded which). The CDR3 runs from the conserved cysteine through the conserved F or W. D genes are given only for firm matches. Clone size is shown for a subset of rows, as once, few, many or a class of expanded clone.

NA | TRBJ1-4 | TRBV7-9 | TRBD1 | CASSPGQGATNEKLFF | TGTGCCAGCAGCCCCGGACAGGGAGCAACTAATGAAAAACTGTTTTTT
medium-sized | TRBJ2-3 | TRBV27 | NA | CASSLSSPTDTQYF | TGTGCCAGCAGTTTATCGTCCCCCACAGATACGCAGTATTTT
NA | TRBJ2-1 | TRBV27 | NA | CASSFRGSSYNEQFF | TGTGCCAGCAGTTTTAGAGGGAGCTCCTACAATGAGCAGTTCTTC
large | TRBJ2-1 | TRBV4-3 | TRBD2 | CASSLGLVLYNEQFF | TGCGCCAGCAGCCTGGGACTAGTCCTCTACAATGAGCAGTTCTTC
medium-sized | TRBJ2-5 | TRBV28 | NA | CASSPRVGQETQYF | TGTGCCAGCAGTCCCCGCGTAGGTCAAGAGACCCAGTACTTC
once | TRBJ2-6 | TRBV9 | TRBD1 | CASSDTAGQGSGASVLTF | TGTGCCAGCAGCGACACAGCGGGACAGGGGTCTGGGGCCAGCGTCCTGACTTTC
medium-sized | TRBJ1-4 | TRBV9 | NA | CASSVEGRSTNEKLFF | TGTGCCAGCAGCGTAGAAGGCAGGTCAACTAATGAAAAACTGTTTTTT
large | TRBJ2-1 | TRBV4-3 | NA | CASSQDRANSYNEQFF | TGCGCCAGCAGCCAAGATCGGGCCAACTCCTACAATGAGCAGTTCTTC
large | TRBJ2-1 | TRBV6-5 | TRBD1 | CASSPPGTGVNEQFF | TGTGCCAGCAGTCCTCCCGGGACAGGGGTGAATGAGCAGTTCTTC
medium-sized | TRBJ2-3 | TRBV5-4 | TRBD2 | CASRSAGELSDTQYF | TGTGCCAGCAGATCAGCGGGAGAGTTGTCAGATACGCAGTATTTT
medium-sized | TRBJ2-2 | TRBV27 | NA | CASSLIPVENTGELFF | TGTGCCAGCAGTTTAATACCAGTGGAGAACACCGGGGAGCTGTTTTTT
medium-sized | TRBJ2-1 | TRBV24-1 | NA | CATRGPGESNREQFF | TGTGCCACCAGGGGGCCAGGAGAGTCTAACAGGGAGCAGTTCTTC
medium-sized | TRBJ2-5 | TRBV5-6 | TRBD2 | CASSSRLAGLQETQYF | TGTGCCAGCAGCTCGAGACTAGCGGGTCTACAAGAGACCCAGTACTTC
medium-sized | TRBJ2-7 | TRBV7-2 | TRBD1 | CASSSEVPGQSSYEQYF | TGTGCCAGCAGCTCTGAGGTGCCGGGACAGAGCTCCTACGAGCAGTACTTC
medium-sized | TRBJ2-2 | TRBV3-1 | NA | CASRSLEQNTGELFF | TGTGCCAGCAGATCCTTAGAGCAGAACACCGGGGAGCTGTTTTTT
NA | TRBJ2-5 | TRBV7-9 | NA | CASSSTILRRDDQETQYF | TGTGCCAGCAGCTCTACGATTCTCCGGCGGGACGACCAAGAGACCCAGTACTTC
NA | TRBJ2-2 | TRBV7-8 | TRBD1 | CASSLMTGPGELFF | TGTGCCAGCAGCCTAATGACAGGGCCCGGGGAGCTGTTTTTT
NA | TRBJ1-1 | TRBV3-1 | NA | CASSVSRRDTEAFF | TGTGCCAGCAGTGTCAGCCGGAGGGACACTGAAGCTTTCTTT
few | TRBJ2-5 | TRBV2 | NA | CASTTEETQYF | TGTGCCAGCACAACAGAAGAGACCCAGTACTTC
NA | TRBJ2-2 | TRBV12-3/TRBV12-4 | TRBD1 | CASSFTGGSGTGELFF | TGTGCCAGCAGTTTTACAGGGGGCTCGGGCACCGGGGAGCTGTTTTTT